This TCR beta chain emerged from a study of blood T cells in healthy people across ages. V was clipped by 6 bases and J by 15 bases, with 18 bases between them. Germline lookup yields CDR1 DFQATT and CDR2 SNEGSKA (reference sequence). This CDR3 has 11 residues. Primed by a sample-barcoded 5' primer and a J-beta primer mix, a second PCR proceeded for about 7 to 11 cycles. One entry per CDR3 protein results from TCRdb running MiXCR on the 5' RACE reads. Here the sample spans 1.5 million to 2 million distinct CDR3 sequences, roughly 30% being singletons. This clonotype was counted at least ten times. The receptor comes from a woman in her 30s in good health. Sequenced: blood. The chain is built from TRBV20-1 and TRBJ2-1, with a weak D call TRBD2 (6 bases). This CDR3 is CSATRLEYRFF. CDR3 in DNA: TGCAGTGCAACCCGACTAGAGTATCGGTTCTTC.